These 19 T cell receptor beta chains originate from one sample sequenced in a study of cytomegalovirus exposure and HLA in healthy donors. The PCR ran on 60 Vbeta and 13 Jbeta primers. The data were produced by immunoSEQ multiplex PCR, yet TCRdb's version contains in-frame clones alone and is incomplete. In the table there are some 210,000 clones, around 86% of which are singletons. Sequencing was performed on PBMCs. The origin of the receptors is a man between 25 and 39 years old in good health and CMV-seronegative.

This clone was counted a single time. CDR3 protein: CASSLGVAYEQYF. The CDR3 region has the DNA TGTGCCAGCAGTTTGGGCGTTGCCTACGAGCAGTACTTC. The rearrangement joins TRBV27 to TRBJ2-7, with D uncertain. Germline CDR1 and CDR2: MNHEY and SMNVEV (reference sequence). This CDR3 has 13 residues. The V end lost 3 bases, the J end lost 2 bases, and 8 bases lay between the germline ends.

The chain employs TRBV18 and TRBJ1-1; 7 nucleotides align to TRBD1. This CDR3 has 14 residues. Unmatched junction bases numbered 10, after V lost 6 bases and J lost 6 bases. From germline, CDR1 is KGHSH and CDR2 LQKENI. CDR3 protein: CASSTGQEGAEAFF. The CDR3 region has the DNA TGTGCCAGCTCTACCGGACAGGAAGGTGCTGAAGCTTTCTTT.

The chain uses TRBV10-3 and TRBJ2-3; D gene unclear. The CDR3 contains 16 residues. The V gene's germline CDR1 is ENHRY and CDR2 SYGVKD. Trimming shortened V by 5 bases and J by 0 bases, and 15 bases separated the two germline ends. The CDR3 bases are TGTGCCATCAGTCGTACGGGTCAGCCTAGCACAGATACGCAGTATTTT. It is translated as CAISRTGQPSTDTQYF.

CDR3 sequence: CATSRDRGWDQPQHF. The DNA of the CDR3 is TGTGCCACCAGCAGAGACAGGGGCTGGGATCAGCCCCAGCATTTT. This chain connects TRBV15 to TRBJ1-5; perhaps TRBD1 as D (6 bases). V shed 0 bases and J shed 5 bases, with 11 bases lying between them. The germline gives CDR1 LNHNV, CDR2 YYDKDF (reference sequence). The CDR3 covers 15 residues.

This clone was detected only once. The chain links TRBV7-9 to TRBJ2-5; 9 positions agree with TRBD2. Germline loops: CDR1 SEHNR, CDR2 FQNEAQ (reference sequence). This CDR3 is 13 amino acids long. The ends lost 5 bases at V and 5 bases at J; junction bases unmatched: 3. CDR3 sequence: CASSPSGGETQYF. The CDR3 DNA follows: TGTGCCAGCAGCCCGAGCGGGGGGGAGACCCAGTACTTC. Looking up the rest from reference TRBV7-9 and TRBJ2-5 gives the full variable domain: DTGVSQNPRHKITKRGQNVTFRCDPISEHNRLYWYRQTLGQGPEFLTYFQNEAQLEKSRLLSDRFSAERPKGSFSTLEIQRTEQGDSAMYLCASSPSGGETQYFGPGTRLLVL.

This clone occurred once. V gene TRBV25-1 combines with J gene TRBJ2-3; 8 bases match TRBD1. The V segment lost 4 bases and the J segment 3 bases; nucleotides outside the gene matches: 0. The germline V gene encodes CDR1 MGHDK and CDR2 SYGVNS. CDR3 size: 13 residues. The CDR3 loop is CASSGTGTDTQYF. For the CDR3, the DNA is TGTGCCAGCAGTGGGACAGGGACAGATACGCAGTATTTT.

The chain has TRBV7-9 and TRBJ2-7; TRBD2 agrees at 7 bases. Germline V lookup: CDR1 SEHNR, CDR2 FQNEAQ (reference sequence). Trimming at V came to 4 bases and at J to 4 bases, leaving 13 bases not matched to a gene. The CDR3 is 16 residues long. Here the CDR3 reads CASSSPTRAGVYEQYF. CDR3 DNA: TGTGCCAGCAGCTCCCCCACCCGGGCGGGAGTGTACGAGCAGTACTTC.

This chain connects TRBV7-9 to TRBJ1-1; TRBD1 matches 9 bases. V lost 0 bases, J lost 0 bases, and 2 bases stayed unmatched. Germline CDR1 and CDR2: SEHNR and FQNEAQ (reference sequence). The length of the CDR3 is 16 residues. The CDR3 sequence is CASSLAGTGMNTEAFF. The CDR3 DNA reads TGTGCCAGCAGCTTAGCGGGGACAGGGATGAACACTGAAGCTTTCTTT.

The chain has TRBV6-5 and TRBJ1-2; D ambiguous. This CDR3 is built from 13 residues. With 0 bases removed from V and 4 bases from J, the gap between germline ends came to 6 bases. The germline CDR1 and CDR2 sequences are MNHEY and SVGAGI. CDR3 residues: CASSYSRRYGYTF. Here the CDR3 DNA reads TGTGCCAGCAGTTACTCGAGGCGCTATGGCTACACCTTC.

The CDR3 here is CASSETSLETQYF. As DNA, the CDR3 is TGTGCCAGCAGTGAGACAAGCTTGGAGACCCAGTACTTC. The rearrangement joins TRBV13 to TRBJ2-5; D call uncertain. V was pared by 6 bases and J by 5 bases, with 13 bases between. The CDR3 length is 13 residues. Germline V CDR1 and CDR2: PRHDT, FYEKMQ (reference sequence).

The chain is built from TRBV7-8 and TRBJ2-7; TRBD2 aligns across 9 bases. Trimming at V came to 1 base and at J to 0 bases, leaving 7 bases not matched to a gene. Per germline, CDR1 SGHVS and CDR2 FQNEAQ. CDR3 length: 17 residues. The CDR3 is CASSLEASGILSYEQYF. Written as DNA, the CDR3 is TGTGCCAGCAGCTTAGAGGCTAGCGGGATCCTCTCCTACGAGCAGTACTTC.

The chain couples TRBV11-2 to TRBJ1-4; weak D call: TRBD1 (5 bases). The V gene's germline CDR1 is SGHAT and CDR2 FQNNGV. The CDR3 consists of 16 residues. Trimming shortened V by 0 bases and J by 0 bases, and 8 bases separated the two germline ends. This CDR3 reads CASSLDMGPTNEKLFF. The CDR3 DNA reads TGTGCCAGCAGCTTAGATATGGGGCCAACTAATGAAAAACTGTTTTTT.

The rearrangement joins TRBV2 to TRBJ2-4; 7 bases line up with TRBD1. This CDR3 spans 15 amino acids. V gave up 6 bases and J gave up 12 bases; unmatched junction bases: 17. The germline gives CDR1 SNHLY, CDR2 FYNNEI. Here the CDR3 reads CASSQRQGRGDSQYF. CDR3 DNA sequence: TGTGCCAGCAGCCAACGACAGGGTAGGGGAGACAGTCAGTACTTC.

The rearrangement uses TRBV6-6 and TRBJ1-1; no clear D. This CDR3 is 13 amino acids long. CDR1 and CDR2 (germline): MNHNY, SVGAGI (reference sequence). Trimming removed 3 bases from V and 6 bases from J, with 11 bases in between. In DNA form, the CDR3 reads TGTGCCAGCAGTTATGAGGGTAGGGCTGAAGCTTTCTTT. It translates to CASSYEGRAEAFF.

The rearrangement uses TRBV19 and TRBJ1-1; tentatively, D is TRBD1 (5 bases). Germline lookup yields CDR1 LNHDA and CDR2 SQIVND (reference sequence). The CDR3 totals 14 residues. The V gene lost 5 bases and the J gene lost 0 bases, with 10 bases spanning the gap. This chain's CDR3 is CASSPRQLNTEAFF. The CDR3 bases are TGTGCCAGTAGTCCCCGACAGTTGAACACTGAAGCTTTCTTT.

A single count supports this clone. The rearrangement joins TRBV28 to TRBJ1-2; no definite D call. CDR3 length: 11 amino acids. V lost 8 bases, J lost 0 bases, and 4 bases lay in between. Germline values: CDR1 MDHEN, CDR2 SYDVKM. CDR3 DNA sequence: TGTGCCAGCCAAACTAACTATGGCTACACCTTC. Translated, it gives CASQTNYGYTF.

The chain joins TRBV28 to TRBJ1-2, with 10 nucleotides matching TRBD1. The trim removed 8 bases at V and 1 base at J, leaving 13 bases unmatched. Germline V gives CDR1 MDHEN, CDR2 SYDVKM. CDR3 length: 17 residues. The CDR3 loop reads CASCIRQGAGGNYGYTF. The CDR3 nucleotides read TGTGCCAGCTGCATAAGACAGGGGGCAGGGGGTAACTATGGCTACACCTTC.

The J gene is TRBJ1-2, the V gene TRBV27; D gene uncertain. This CDR3 region has 12 residues. The germline V gene encodes CDR1 MNHEY and CDR2 SMNVEV (reference sequence). V lost 6 bases and J lost 7, with 12 bases in between. The CDR3 loop reads CASRAGSRGYTF. In DNA, the CDR3 is TGTGCCAGCAGAGCGGGGTCTCGTGGCTACACCTTC.

CDR3 in amino acids: CAIPGTSGKSSYNEQFF. For the CDR3, the DNA is TGTGCCATCCCGGGGACTAGCGGGAAGAGCTCCTACAATGAGCAGTTCTTC. The chain is built from TRBV21-1 and TRBJ2-1; the table's D call TRBD2 went unverified against the DNA. TRBV21-1 is termed a pseudogene. This CDR3 region has 17 residues.